This T cell receptor beta chain was retrieved from a study of blood T cells in healthy people across ages. This clonotype appeared many times. PCR was performed a second time for 7 to 11 cycles using a sample-barcoded 5' primer and a J-beta primer mix. TCRdb recomputed calls from the 5' RACE reads with MiXCR, one row per CDR3 protein. The sample gives 500,000 to 700,000 distinct CDR3 sequences, approximately 30% of which show up once; about a sixth is in the top ten. This CDR3 contains 13 residues. Looked up from germline, CDR1 is SGHTA and CDR2 is FQGNSA. Trimming cost V 0 bases and J 8 bases, with 10 bases left between them.

The chain is built from TRBV7-2 and TRBJ1-2; D is unresolved. The receptor was derived from a woman over 75 in good health. The sequenced sample was blood. The CDR3, as DNA: TGTGCCAGCAGCTTAGCGAGGGAACTGGGCTACACCTTC. It encodes CASSLARELGYTF.